A single sample is the source of the 30 T cell receptor beta chains below, sequenced in a study of shared clonotypes between healthy human individuals. Libraries were prepared by immunoSEQ multiplex PCR; TCRdb keeps only in-frame clonotypes and omits some of them. This sample yields roughly 1 million clones, of which around 82% are seen a single time; approximately 0.5% belongs to the top ten. The sequencing sample was made of memory CD4+ T cells from PBMCs. Subset denoted: CD45RA-negative fraction. These receptors were taken from a young man in good health. Some clones in this sample may be carry-over from other donors' samples.

The chain carries TRBV4-1 and TRBJ1-2; D not resolved. Deletions cut 4 bases from V and 0 bases from J, with 12 bases between. The CDR3 loop spans 15 amino acids. The germline V gene encodes CDR1 MGHRA and CDR2 YSYEKL. CDR3 residues: CASSLRTEANYGYTF. The CDR3, as DNA: TGCGCCAGCAGCCTACGGACGGAAGCTAACTATGGCTACACCTTC.

To note about this clone: The same CDR3 also results from other DNA sequences found in this sample. The chain recombines TRBV18 with TRBJ2-2; no firm D call. The germline CDR1 and CDR2 sequences are KGHSH and LQKENI. V was pared by 3 bases and J by 2 bases, with 4 bases between. CDR3 length: 13 amino acids. CDR3 protein: CASSPLNTGELFF. Here the CDR3 DNA reads TGTGCCAGCTCACCGCTAAACACCGGGGAGCTGTTTTTT. The whole variable domain, filled in from reference TRBV18 and TRBJ2-2, reads NAGVMQNPRHLVRRRGQEARLRCSPMKGHSHVYWYRQLPEEGLKFMVYLQKENIIDESGMPKERFSAEFPKEGPSILRIQQVVRGDSAAYFCASSPLNTGELFFGEGSRLTVL.

This rearrangement joins TRBV30 to TRBJ1-4; possibly TRBD1 for D (6 bases). V was shortened by 0 bases and J by 8 bases, with 16 bases between the two germline ends. CDR1 is GTSNPN and CDR2 is SVGIG in the germline V gene (reference sequence). The CDR3 runs 15 residues. The CDR3 loop reads CAWSVRRSQGEKLFF. Written as DNA, the CDR3 is TGTGCCTGGAGTGTACGTAGGTCTCAGGGGGAAAAACTGTTTTTT.

The chain recombines TRBV6-1 with TRBJ2-1, with 12 bases that match TRBD2. The V and J ends lost 6 bases and 9 bases, in that order; junction bases with no gene match: 6. The CDR3 is 14 amino acids. CDR1 MNHNS and CDR2 SASEGT come from the germline V gene. CDR3 in amino acids: CASSRLAGAGEQFF. CDR3 sequence (DNA): TGTGCCAGCAGCCGACTAGCGGGAGCAGGTGAGCAGTTCTTC.

The CDR3 coding sequence is TGTGCCATCAGAGCACCCGGGACTAGCGCCACCGGGGAGCTGTTTTTT. Translated: CAIRAPGTSATGELFF. This rearrangement joins TRBV10-3 to TRBJ2-2, with 10 bases that match TRBD2. This CDR3 contains 16 residues. The J segment lost 4 bases and the V segment lost 6 bases, leaving 8 bases of the junction unmatched. Germline V gene lookup returns CDR1 ENHRY and CDR2 SYGVKD.

V usage is TRBV7-8 and J usage is TRBJ2-1; TRBD2 matches at 11 bases. The CDR3 contains 16 residues. V gave up 5 bases and J gave up 8 bases; unmatched junction bases: 11. The V gene's germline CDR1 is SGHVS and CDR2 FQNEAQ. For the CDR3, the DNA is TGTGCCAGCAGCACTGGTCCTAGCGGGAGGACGGATGAGCAGTTCTTC. This codes for CASSTGPSGRTDEQFF.

The V call is TRBV11-2, the J call TRBJ2-7, with a possible D match to TRBD1 (6 bases). Germline CDR1 and CDR2: SGHAT and FQNNGV. The ends were cut back, 1 base at V and 6 bases at J, with 10 bases in the middle. The CDR3 runs 13 residues. Here the CDR3 DNA reads TGTGCCAGCAGCTTAGGGTGGGGGCGCGAGCAGTACTTC. Translated: CASSLGWGREQYF. The full variable domain, completed using reference TRBV11-2 and TRBJ2-7, is EAGVAQSPRYKIIEKRQSVAFWCNPISGHATLYWYQQILGQGPKLLIQFQNNGVVDDSQLPKDRFSAERLKGVDSTLKIQPAKLEDSAVYLCASSLGWGREQYFGPGTRLTVT.

As for this clone: Different DNA sequences within this sample yield the same CDR3. The chain has TRBV7-3 and TRBJ2-2, with D possibly matching TRBD2 (6 bases). The CDR3 is 15 amino acids. V shed 3 bases and J shed 2 bases, with 10 bases lying between them. Germline V CDR1 and CDR2: SGHTA, FQGTGA. DNA for the CDR3: TGTGCCAGCAGCTTTGGCGGGGCTAACACCGGGGAGCTGTTTTTT. Translating gives CASSFGGANTGELFF.

Worth noting for this clone: This same CDR3 is encoded by further DNA sequences in the sample. The chain is built from TRBV18 and TRBJ2-1; a possible D gene is TRBD2 (5 bases). The CDR3 sequence is 12 residues long. The V gene lost 3 bases and the J gene lost 10 bases, with 10 bases spanning the gap. CDR1 and CDR2 from the germline V gene are KGHSH and LQKENI. The CDR3 region has the DNA TGTGCCAGCTCACCCAGCGGAGACGAGCAGTTCTTC. Amino acid sequence: CASSPSGDEQFF. The entire variable domain, with the rest obtained from reference TRBV18 and TRBJ2-1, is as follows: NAGVMQNPRHLVRRRGQEARLRCSPMKGHSHVYWYRQLPEEGLKFMVYLQKENIIDESGMPKERFSAEFPKEGPSILRIQQVVRGDSAAYFCASSPSGDEQFFGPGTRLTVL.

The CDR3 DNA follows: TGTGCCAGCAGCTTAGGGACTAGCGGGACGAATGAGCAGTTCTTC. This gives the protein CASSLGTSGTNEQFF. This chain joins TRBV7-2 and TRBJ2-1; TRBD2 agrees at 12 bases. V shed 1 base and J 7 bases; nucleotides not matched to a gene: 2. From germline, CDR1 is SGHTA and CDR2 FQGNSA. The CDR3 consists of 15 residues.

The gene calls are TRBV5-1 and TRBJ1-2; 8 bases line up with TRBD1. V trimming: 3 bases; J trimming: 9 bases; junction bases outside the gene matches: 4. The CDR3 has 12 amino acids. Germline CDR1 reads SGHRS; CDR2 reads YFSETQ. CDR3 sequence: CASSWDRRSYTF. As DNA, the CDR3 is TGCGCCAGCAGCTGGGACAGGAGGAGCTACACCTTC.

CDR3 in DNA: TGTGCCAGCAGTTTATACGCCGGGAGCGCCTACGAGCAGTACTTC. Residues: CASSLYAGSAYEQYF. The chain uses TRBV28 and TRBJ2-7; tentatively, D is TRBD2 (6 bases). Germline assignment: CDR1 MDHEN and CDR2 SYDVKM. The CDR3 extends over 15 amino acids. V lost 1 base, J lost 2 bases, and 12 bases lay in between.

The chain has TRBV5-8 and TRBJ1-5; TRBD1 matches at 8 bases. V dropped 1 base and J dropped 4; count of bases not matched to a gene: 4. The CDR3 is made up of 15 amino acids. CDR1 and CDR2 (germline): SGHTS, YDEGEE. Here the CDR3 DNA reads TGTGCCAGCAGCTTGCGGACAGGGCCAAATCAGCCCCAGCATTTT. This codes for CASSLRTGPNQPQHF.

The chain joins TRBV27 to TRBJ2-2; D remains unclear. In germline, CDR1 is MNHEY, CDR2 SMNVEV (reference sequence). This CDR3 has 13 amino acids. The V and J ends lost 8 bases and 3 bases respectively, with 10 bases between them. CDR3 protein: CASPTSYTGELFF. The CDR3 DNA reads TGTGCCAGCCCCACCTCTTACACCGGGGAGCTGTTTTTT.

This chain uses TRBV5-1 with TRBJ2-1, with TRBD2 matching over 7 bases. CDR1 and CDR2 (germline): SGHRS, YFSETQ. V trimming: 9 bases; J trimming: 7 bases; junction bases outside the gene matches: 10. CDR3 length: 13 residues. In DNA form, the CDR3 reads TGCGCCACCGGGAGAGGAGCGGGAAATGAGCAGTTCTTC. This gives the protein CATGRGAGNEQFF.

For this clone: This likely reflects a read error, since a far larger clone is one base away. In the same sample, other DNA sequences code for this CDR3. The chain links TRBV6-1 to TRBJ2-7, with D possibly matching TRBD2 (6 bases). Germline V gene sequence: CDR1 MNHNS, CDR2 SASEGT. The V gene lost 4 bases and the J gene lost 2 bases, with 9 bases spanning the gap. The CDR3 is made up of 13 amino acids. The CDR3 region is CASSVGGTYEQYF. In nucleotides, the CDR3 is TGTGCCAGCAGTGTGGGAGGCACCTACGAGCAGTACTTC.

The J gene is TRBJ2-4, the V gene TRBV7-9; D ambiguous. Germline-derived CDR1 and CDR2 are SEHNR and FQNEAQ (reference sequence). CDR3 length equals 14 residues. Trimming left V 4 bases short and J 0 bases short, with 7 bases between. DNA for the CDR3: TGTGCCAGCAGCTACACGTTAGCCAAAAACATTCAGTACTTC. It specifies CASSYTLAKNIQYF.

A word on this clone: This could be a read error, since a much larger clone is one nucleotide away. The rearrangement uses TRBV7-9 and TRBJ2-3, with D possibly matching TRBD2 (5 bases). Germline V gene lookup returns CDR1 SEHNR and CDR2 FQNEAQ (reference sequence). The CDR3 covers 12 residues. The CDR3 protein is CTSSIGEDTQYF. The CDR3 coding sequence is TGTACCAGCAGCATCGGGGAAGATACGCAGTATTTT.

The V and J genes are TRBV5-1 and TRBJ1-2, with D possibly TRBD1 on 6 matching bases. The V and J ends lost 3 bases and 2 bases respectively, with 20 bases between them. Per germline, CDR1 SGHRS and CDR2 YFSETQ. This CDR3 region has 17 residues. The CDR3 here is CASSSLPPGQSNYGYTF. The CDR3 DNA is TGCGCCAGCAGCTCATTACCCCCTGGACAGTCAAACTATGGCTACACCTTC.

The V call is TRBV4-1, the J call TRBJ2-1; 9 bases agree with TRBD2. Germline V CDR1 and CDR2: MGHRA, YSYEKL. V shed 3 bases and J 1 base; nucleotides not matched to a gene: 10. This CDR3 has 18 residues. CDR3 nucleotide sequence: TGCGCCAGCAGCCAGGGCGGTGCTAGCGGGATGTCCTACAATGAGCAGTTCTTC. Amino acid sequence: CASSQGGASGMSYNEQFF.

The V gene is TRBV5-1, the J gene TRBJ1-5; D is perhaps TRBD1 (6 bases). There are 13 residues in the CDR3. Germline CDR1 reads SGHRS; CDR2 reads YFSETQ. V shed 4 bases and J shed 6 bases, with 11 bases lying between them. The CDR3 loop is CASSIQGGQPQHF. The CDR3 nucleotides are TGCGCCAGCAGCATACAGGGCGGTCAGCCCCAGCATTTT.

This clone was counted between two and nine times. V is TRBV29-1 and J is TRBJ2-5, with D maybe TRBD1 (7 bases). The J call is in doubt because the DNA end fits TRBJ2-7 better. CDR3 length: 16 amino acids. The germline V gene has CDR1 SQVTM and CDR2 ANQGSEA. CDR3 sequence: CSVAGAEGQSLYEQYF. As DNA, the CDR3 is TGCAGCGTTGCGGGGGCCGAGGGACAGTCTCTGTACGAGCAGTACTTC.

The gene calls are TRBV5-1 and TRBJ2-3; D is possibly TRBD1 or TRBD2 (5 bases each). The CDR3 is 15 residues long. Germline V lookup: CDR1 SGHRS, CDR2 YFSETQ. V lost 4 bases and J 6 bases, leaving 18 bases between the germline ends. The CDR3 is CASSRDEFLGDTQYF. The CDR3 region has the DNA TGCGCCAGCAGCCGGGACGAATTTCTCGGGGATACGCAGTATTTT. The full variable domain, in which reference TRBV5-1 and TRBJ2-3 provide the parts outside the CDR3, is KAGVTQTPRYLIKTRGQQVTLSCSPISGHRSVSWYQQTPGQGLQFLFEYFSETQRNKGNFPGRFSGRQFSNSRSEMNVSTLELGDSALYLCASSRDEFLGDTQYFGPGTRLTVL.

V usage is TRBV11-3 and J usage is TRBJ2-2; 7 nucleotides line up with TRBD2. CDR3 length: 16 residues. V shed 1 base, J shed 3 bases, and the junction held 5 bases outside the gene matches. Germline CDR1 and CDR2: SGHNT and YENEEA. The CDR3 protein is CASSLVGGFYTGELFF. CDR3 coding DNA: TGTGCCAGCAGCTTAGTCGGGGGGTTTTACACCGGGGAGCTGTTTTTT. Together with reference TRBV11-3 and TRBJ2-2, the CDR3 gives the full variable domain: EAGVVQSPRYKIIEKKQPVAFWCNPISGHNTLYWYLQNLGQGPELLIRYENEEAVDDSQLPKDRFSAERLKGVDSTLKIQPAELGDSAVYLCASSLVGGFYTGELFFGEGSRLTVL.

This clone has just a few counts. The V gene is TRBV14, the J gene TRBJ2-1, with D hard to call. Germline CDR1 is SGHDN and CDR2 is FVKESK. This CDR3 is built from 13 residues. V shed 0 bases and J shed 11 bases, with 11 bases lying between them. CDR3 region: CASSQDSAGKQFF. CDR3 bases: TGTGCCAGCAGCCAAGATTCGGCAGGCAAGCAGTTCTTC.

This sequence joins TRBV28 and TRBJ1-4; perhaps TRBD1 as D (5 bases). Between the trimmed V and J ends, which lost 5 bases and 0 bases, there was a span of 13 bases. The germline V gene has CDR1 MDHEN and CDR2 SYDVKM. The CDR3 totals 16 residues. CDR3 in DNA: TGTGCCAGCAGTCTACCCACAGGAGCAACTAATGAAAAACTGTTTTTT. Translated: CASSLPTGATNEKLFF.

The chain is built from TRBV21-1 and TRBJ2-2; the table's D call, TRBD1, was not checked against the DNA. TRBV21-1 is designated a pseudogene. The CDR3 extends over 13 amino acids. This CDR3 reads CASRSLGADRLFF. The DNA for the CDR3 is TGTGCCAGCAGATCCCTGGGGGCGGACAGGCTGTTTTTT.

This clone appeared a few times. V usage is TRBV28 and J usage is TRBJ2-6, with a possible D match to TRBD1 (5 bases). This CDR3 is 15 amino acids long. The V end was cut by 5 bases, the J end by 3 bases, with 11 bases between. The V gene's germline CDR1 is MDHEN and CDR2 SYDVKM. CDR3 amino acids: CASSPQGLGANVLTF. The CDR3 DNA is TGTGCCAGCAGTCCCCAGGGCCTTGGGGCCAACGTCCTGACTTTC.

The gene calls are TRBV28 and TRBJ1-2; weak D call: TRBD1 (5 bases). The V end lost 6 bases, the J end lost 8 bases, and 16 bases lay between the germline ends. This CDR3 is built from 13 residues. Germline lookup yields CDR1 MDHEN and CDR2 SYDVKM. In DNA, the CDR3 is TGTGCCAGCAGCCGCTGGGGGGTAGGCGGCTACACCTTC. This codes for CASSRWGVGGYTF.

The CDR3 loop is CASSVGWSGETQYF. Here the CDR3 DNA reads TGTGCCAGCAGCGTAGGCTGGAGTGGGGAGACCCAGTACTTC. V and J are TRBV9 and TRBJ2-5; unclear D gene. Between the trimmed V and J ends, which lost 0 bases and 5 bases, there was a span of 11 bases. The germline gives CDR1 SGDLS, CDR2 YYNGEE. The CDR3 consists of 14 residues.